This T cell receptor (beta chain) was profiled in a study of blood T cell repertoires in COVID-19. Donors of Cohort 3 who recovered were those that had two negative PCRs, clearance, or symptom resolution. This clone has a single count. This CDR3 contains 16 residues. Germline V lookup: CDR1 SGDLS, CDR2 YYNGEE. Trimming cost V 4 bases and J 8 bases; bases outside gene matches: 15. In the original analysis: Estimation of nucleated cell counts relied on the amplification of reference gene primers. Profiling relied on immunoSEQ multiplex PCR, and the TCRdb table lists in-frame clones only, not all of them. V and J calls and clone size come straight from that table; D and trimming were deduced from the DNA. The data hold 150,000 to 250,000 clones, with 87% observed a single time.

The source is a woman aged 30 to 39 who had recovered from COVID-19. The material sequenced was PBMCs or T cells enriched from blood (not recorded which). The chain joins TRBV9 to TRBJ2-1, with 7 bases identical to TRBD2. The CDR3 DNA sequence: TGTGCCAGCAGCCCCCTGTCGGCGGGAGCGGTCCATGAGCAGTTCTTC. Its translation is CASSPLSAGAVHEQFF.